This T cell receptor (beta chain) derives from a study of blood T cell repertoires in COVID-19. Study information: Both acute and convalescent COVID-19 samples were obtained from the United States, Italy and Spain. In each case, the material was cDNA or gDNA derived from T cells, B-cell-depleted T cells, or PBMCs.

Germline CDR1 SQVTM, CDR2 ANQGSEA. The CDR3 runs to 18 residues. The V gene end was trimmed by 4 bases and the J gene end by 2 bases; junction bases not matched to a gene: 14. In the original processing: By means of reference gene primer amplification, nucleated cell counts were estimated. Some clones are missing from TCRdb's copy, which holds only in-frame ones; the method was immunoSEQ multiplex PCR. V and J calls and clone size come straight from that table; D and trimming were deduced from the DNA. The table includes roughly 60,000 clones, more than 65% detected once. This TCR derives from an older woman with acute or convalescent COVID-19. The sequenced sample was peripheral blood. This chain connects TRBV29-1 to TRBJ2-3, with 11 positions matching TRBD2. CDR3 sequence: CSVAPLLTSGDVTDTQYF. In DNA, the CDR3 is TGCAGCGTTGCCCCTCTATTGACTAGCGGGGATGTCACAGATACGCAGTATTTT.